A selection of T cell receptor beta chains follows, all from one sample in a study of CD8 T cells in Susac syndrome. MiXCR, run by TCRdb on the immunoSEQ multiplex PCR reads, gives a single entry per CDR3 protein. Found here are 130,000 or so distinct CDR3 sequences, roughly 92% of them singletons; the top ten hold roughly 0.098%. What was sequenced was CD4+ T cells from PBMCs. These receptor sequences come from a human donor in good health. Both conserved end residues are part of each CDR3. Fields, in order: J gene, D gene, clone size, V gene, CDR3 DNA, CDR3 protein. The D gene is left open where the match is weak. Clone sizes are given selectively: once, few, many, or a class where the clone is expanded.

j_call: TRBJ2-2
d_call: .
clone_size: .
v_call: TRBV24-1
cdr3_nt: TGTGCCACCAGTTGGGAAGGGAACGTCGGGGAGCTGTTTTTT
cdr3_aa: CATSWEGNVGELFF

j_call: TRBJ2-5
d_call: TRBD2
clone_size: .
v_call: TRBV12-3/TRBV12-4
cdr3_nt: TGTGCCAGCAGTACTAGCGGGACCACCCGGGAGACCCAGTACTTC
cdr3_aa: CASSTSGTTRETQYF

j_call: TRBJ1-1
d_call: .
clone_size: .
v_call: TRBV4-1
cdr3_nt: TGCGCCAGCAGCTACGGTTTGGCAGGGGAATGGACTGAAGCTTTCTTT
cdr3_aa: CASSYGLAGEWTEAFF

j_call: TRBJ2-2
d_call: TRBD2
clone_size: .
v_call: TRBV5-1
cdr3_nt: TGCGCCAGCAAATCCCCGGGACTAGCGGGAACCGGGGAGCTGTTTTTT
cdr3_aa: CASKSPGLAGTGELFF

j_call: TRBJ1-1
d_call: .
clone_size: .
v_call: TRBV18
cdr3_nt: TGTGCCAGCTCACCGCAAAAGCTGGGGGGTGGCACTGAAGCTTTCTTT
cdr3_aa: CASSPQKLGGGTEAFF

j_call: TRBJ2-5
d_call: .
clone_size: .
v_call: TRBV18
cdr3_nt: TGTGCCAGCTCACCCGGGGGGCTCGAGACCCAGTACTTC
cdr3_aa: CASSPGGLETQYF

j_call: TRBJ2-7
d_call: .
clone_size: .
v_call: TRBV6-2/TRBV6-3
cdr3_nt: TGTGCCAGCATAGGACTCTCCTACGAGCAGTACTTC
cdr3_aa: CASIGLSYEQYF

j_call: TRBJ1-2
d_call: .
clone_size: .
v_call: TRBV28
cdr3_nt: TGTGCCAGCAGTTTAATCTGGCAGGTCGCAACCCGACGGGGCTACACCTTC
cdr3_aa: CASSLIWQVATRRGYTF

j_call: TRBJ1-1
d_call: .
clone_size: .
v_call: TRBV30
cdr3_nt: TGTGCCTGGAGGCCACCCTGGACAGTGGCGAACACTGAAGCTTTCTTT
cdr3_aa: CAWRPPWTVANTEAFF

j_call: TRBJ2-1
d_call: .
clone_size: .
v_call: TRBV18
cdr3_nt: TGTGCCAGCTCACCACCGTCGCGTAGAGGGTATGAGCAGTTCTTC
cdr3_aa: CASSPPSRRGYEQFF

j_call: TRBJ2-7
d_call: .
clone_size: .
v_call: TRBV2
cdr3_nt: TGTGCCAGCACCCCCGAGGCGGCCTACGAGCAGTACTTC
cdr3_aa: CASTPEAAYEQYF

j_call: TRBJ2-7
d_call: .
clone_size: .
v_call: TRBV4-2
cdr3_nt: TGTGCCAGCAGCCAAGACATCGCCCCGGGATACGAGCAGTACTTC
cdr3_aa: CASSQDIAPGYEQYF

j_call: TRBJ1-1
d_call: .
clone_size: once
v_call: TRBV12-3/TRBV12-4
cdr3_nt: TGTGCCAGCAAAATTGGGGGCACTGAAGCTTTCTTT
cdr3_aa: CASKIGGTEAFF

j_call: TRBJ1-1
d_call: TRBD1
clone_size: once
v_call: TRBV29-1
cdr3_nt: TGCAGCGTTGTTCATACAGGGGCCACTGAAGCTTTCTTT
cdr3_aa: CSVVHTGATEAFF

j_call: TRBJ2-7
d_call: TRBD1
clone_size: .
v_call: TRBV5-1
cdr3_nt: TGCGCCAGCAGCCCCGGGGACAGCATAGAGCAGTACTTC
cdr3_aa: CASSPGDSIEQYF

j_call: TRBJ2-3
d_call: .
clone_size: .
v_call: TRBV7-9
cdr3_nt: TGTGCCAGCAGCCCGACCGGGCCTCCCGGGGGCACAGATACGCAGTATTTT
cdr3_aa: CASSPTGPPGGTDTQYF

j_call: TRBJ2-7
d_call: .
clone_size: .
v_call: TRBV28
cdr3_nt: TGTGCCAGCAGCCCCGGGGCGACACCCTACGAGCAGTACTTC
cdr3_aa: CASSPGATPYEQYF

j_call: TRBJ2-1
d_call: TRBD2
clone_size: once
v_call: TRBV4-1
cdr3_nt: TGCGCCAGCAGCCAAGACGAGCGGGAGGGCCGCAATGAGCAGTTCTTC
cdr3_aa: CASSQDEREGRNEQFF

j_call: TRBJ2-7
d_call: .
clone_size: .
v_call: TRBV30
cdr3_nt: TGTGCCTGCTTATGGGACGGAACCTACGAGCAGTACTTC
cdr3_aa: CACLWDGTYEQYF

j_call: TRBJ2-3
d_call: TRBD2
clone_size: .
v_call: TRBV12-3/TRBV12-4
cdr3_nt: TGTGCCAGCAGCTCTCTGACTAGCGGGGGCACAGATACGCAGTATTTT
cdr3_aa: CASSSLTSGGTDTQYF

j_call: TRBJ2-3
d_call: TRBD1
clone_size: .
v_call: TRBV6-1
cdr3_nt: TGTGCCAGCAGTAGGGACAGTGACGATACGCAGTATTTT
cdr3_aa: CASSRDSDDTQYF

j_call: TRBJ1-5
d_call: .
clone_size: .
v_call: TRBV11-2
cdr3_nt: TGTGCCAGCAGCTTAGATGAAGGTCAGCCCCAGCATTTT
cdr3_aa: CASSLDEGQPQHF

j_call: TRBJ1-5
d_call: TRBD1
clone_size: .
v_call: TRBV5-1
cdr3_nt: TGCGCCAGCAGTTGGACAGGGGAGGATCAGCCCCAGCATTTT
cdr3_aa: CASSWTGEDQPQHF

j_call: TRBJ2-7
d_call: .
clone_size: .
v_call: TRBV6-1
cdr3_nt: TGTGCCAGCAGTGAAGGCCACCACTCCTACGAGCAGTACTTC
cdr3_aa: CASSEGHHSYEQYF

j_call: TRBJ1-1
d_call: .
clone_size: .
v_call: TRBV5-1
cdr3_nt: TGCGCCAGCAGCTTGGCTCCCTACATGAAGAACACTGAAGCTTTCTTT
cdr3_aa: CASSLAPYMKNTEAFF

j_call: TRBJ2-7
d_call: .
clone_size: .
v_call: TRBV3-1
cdr3_nt: TGTGCCAGCAGCCAATCCCACGAGCAGTACTTC
cdr3_aa: CASSQSHEQYF

j_call: TRBJ1-2
d_call: .
clone_size: .
v_call: TRBV7-9
cdr3_nt: TGTGCCAGCAGCTTACTCCGGGCCCCCCCTGGCTATGGCTACACCTTC
cdr3_aa: CASSLLRAPPGYGYTF

j_call: TRBJ1-2
d_call: TRBD1
clone_size: .
v_call: TRBV6-1
cdr3_nt: TGTGCCAGCAGCCAAGGGGGCCGCTATGGCTACACCTTC
cdr3_aa: CASSQGGRYGYTF

j_call: TRBJ2-7
d_call: .
clone_size: .
v_call: TRBV2
cdr3_nt: TGTGCCAGCAGTGAAGGAATCGAGCAGTACTTC
cdr3_aa: CASSEGIEQYF

j_call: TRBJ2-7
d_call: .
clone_size: .
v_call: TRBV18
cdr3_nt: TGTGCCAGCTCCCCAGGGGCAAATCGGGCCGAGCAGTACTTC
cdr3_aa: CASSPGANRAEQYF

j_call: TRBJ2-7
d_call: .
clone_size: .
v_call: TRBV23-1
cdr3_nt: TGCGCCAGCAGTCAATCGGGGGAGCAGGGCCCGTACGAGCAGTACTTC
cdr3_aa: CASSQSGEQGPYEQYF

j_call: TRBJ1-3
d_call: .
clone_size: once
v_call: TRBV7-9
cdr3_nt: TGTGCCAGCAGCTTAGTCACAGGCTCTGGAAACACCATATATTTT
cdr3_aa: CASSLVTGSGNTIYF

j_call: TRBJ2-7
d_call: TRBD1
clone_size: .
v_call: TRBV28
cdr3_nt: TGTGCCAGCACCAACCCGGGACAGGGGCACTACGAGCAGTACTTC
cdr3_aa: CASTNPGQGHYEQYF